Sequencing of this TCR beta chain was carried out in a study of blood T cell repertoires in COVID-19. Per the germline V gene, CDR1 is DFQATT and CDR2 is SNEGSKA (reference sequence). CDR3 length equals 13 residues. V lost 3 bases to trimming and J lost 5 bases, with 11 bases between them. Libraries were prepared by immunoSEQ multiplex PCR; TCRdb keeps only in-frame clonotypes and omits some of them. Among roughly 390,000 clones listed, about 87% were seen once. This chain joins TRBV20-1 and TRBJ2-1; no clear D. Sequencing was done on a sample of peripheral blood. The TCR originated in a woman in her 30s with COVID-19, enrolled during active disease. The CDR3 is CSASRQANNEQFF. Written as DNA, the CDR3 is TGCAGTGCTAGTAGGCAGGCAAACAATGAGCAGTTCTTC.